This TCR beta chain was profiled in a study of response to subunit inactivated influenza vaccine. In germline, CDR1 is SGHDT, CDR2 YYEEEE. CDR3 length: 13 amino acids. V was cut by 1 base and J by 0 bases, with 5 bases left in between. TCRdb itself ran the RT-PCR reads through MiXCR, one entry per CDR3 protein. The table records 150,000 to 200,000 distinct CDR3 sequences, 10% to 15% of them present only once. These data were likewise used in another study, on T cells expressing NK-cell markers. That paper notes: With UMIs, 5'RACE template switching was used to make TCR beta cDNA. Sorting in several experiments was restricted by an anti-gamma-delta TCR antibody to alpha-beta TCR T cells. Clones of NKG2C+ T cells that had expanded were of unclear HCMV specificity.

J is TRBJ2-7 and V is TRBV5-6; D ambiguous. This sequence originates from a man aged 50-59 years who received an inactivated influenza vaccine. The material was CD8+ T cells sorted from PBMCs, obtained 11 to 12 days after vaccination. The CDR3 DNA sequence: TGTGCCAGCAGCTTGTTTTTCTCCTACGAGCAGTACTTC. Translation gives CASSLFFSYEQYF. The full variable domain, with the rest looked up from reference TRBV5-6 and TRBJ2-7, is DAGVTQSPTHLIKTRGQQVTLRCSPKSGHDTVSWYQQALGQGPQFIFQYYEEEERQRGNFPDRFSGHQFPNYSSELNVNALLLGDSALYLCASSLFFSYEQYFGPGTRLTVT.